The clone carrying this T cell receptor (beta chain) appeared many times. This entry is derived from a study of type 1 regulatory T cells. For the study at large: T-allo10 is a Tr1-enriched, alloantigen-specific CD4 T cell product made in vitro.

Each CDR3 protein is one row after TCRdb ran MiXCR on the reads. The repertoire includes about 18,000 distinct CDR3 sequences, approximately 10% of them detected once, and approximately 3% sits in the top ten. Trimming at V came to 1 base and at J to 2 bases, leaving 8 bases not matched to a gene. Germline V CDR1 and CDR2: SGHDN, FVKESK. The CDR3 has 18 amino acids. Sequenced material: CD4+ T cells, either the whole sample or a sorted fraction (not recorded which). The V call is TRBV14, the J call TRBJ2-1, with TRBD1 matching 10 bases. This receptor was obtained from a human donor in good health. The DNA for the CDR3 is TGTGCCAGCAGCCAAGGGGACAGGGGTCGACTCCCCTACAATGAGCAGTTCTTC. Its protein is CASSQGDRGRLPYNEQFF. Full variable domain (rest looked up from reference TRBV14 and TRBJ2-1): EAGVTQFPSHSVIEKGQTVTLRCDPISGHDNLYWYRRVMGKEIKFLLHFVKESKQDESGMPNNRFLAERTGGTYSTLKVQPAELEDSGVYFCASSQGDRGRLPYNEQFFGPGTRLTVL.